The subject of this entry is one T cell receptor beta chain. V was shortened by 2 bases and J by 7 bases, with 8 bases between the two germline ends. The germline V gene has CDR1 SGHTA and CDR2 FQGTGA. The CDR3 totals 12 residues. The data were obtained in a study of blood T cell repertoires in COVID-19. Repertoires were generated with immunoSEQ multiplex PCR, while TCRdb's copy carries only in-frame clones and drops some. The sample yields about 140,000 clones, more than 65% seen once. Sequenced: peripheral blood. This TCR was recovered from a woman aged 55-69 years with acute or convalescent COVID-19. J is TRBJ1-2 and V is TRBV7-3, with a tentative D call TRBD1 (6 bases). This CDR3 is CASSLPGAGYTF. The CDR3 DNA reads as TGTGCCAGCAGCTTACCAGGGGCTGGCTACACCTTC.